The clone carrying this T cell receptor (beta chain) was observed many times. The entry originates in a study of molecular identifiers for immune sequencing clone quantification. The V gene lost 7 bases and the J gene lost 4 bases, with 18 bases spanning the gap. The CDR3 has 15 amino acids. Previously described methods and listed TCR primers produced bulk TCR libraries. TCRdb analysed the PCR reads with MiXCR anew, one entry per CDR3 protein. Of hundreds of thousands of distinct CDR3 sequences detected, roughly a quarter appear once; the ten largest clones hold roughly 0.7%. Sample: naive CD8+ T cells from blood, with Jurkat cell RNA spiked in. As to subset: FACS-sorted CD8+CD4-CCR7+CD45RA+ naive T cells. The source is a human donor in good health. Some libraries in this study had Jurkat cell RNA spiked in. The chain has TRBV12-3 or TRBV12-4 and TRBJ2-3; D is unclear. The CDR3 DNA is TGTGCCAGCATCCCCACCGGCGGTGGCTCAGATACGCAGTATTTT. Amino acids: CASIPTGGGSDTQYF.